The 29 T cell receptor beta chains reported below all come from one sample, sequenced in a study of shared clonotypes between healthy human individuals. TCRdb keeps only in-frame clones here, not all; method: immunoSEQ multiplex PCR. The data contain 950,000 to 1,300,000 clones, about 74% of them singletons. Source material: memory CD4+ T cells sorted from blood. The subset was: CD45RA-negative fraction. These receptors originate from a man younger than 30 in good health.

On this clone: The sample holds other DNA sequences that translate to the same CDR3. The J gene is TRBJ2-7, the V gene TRBV30; 7 bases align to TRBD2. The CDR3 is 13 amino acids. Germline loops: CDR1 GTSNPN, CDR2 SVGIG (reference sequence). Trimming cost V 3 bases and J 3 bases; bases outside gene matches: 5. CDR3 loop: CAWSRGLGYEQYF. DNA for the CDR3: TGTGCCTGGAGCCGAGGACTAGGCTACGAGCAGTACTTC.

This clone was detected only a few times. The CDR3 DNA reads TGTGCCAGCAGCCAACTGGGGCTCGGTAATTCACCCCTCCACTTT. It encodes CASSQLGLGNSPLHF. The gene calls are TRBV6-5 and TRBJ1-6, with a tentative D call TRBD1 (5 bases). The CDR3 contains 15 residues. Per the germline V gene, CDR1 is MNHEY and CDR2 is SVGAGI. Trimming left V 6 bases short and J 6 bases short, with 15 bases between.

This clone was counted only a few times. Other nucleotide sequences in the sample specify the same CDR3. This chain links TRBV5-1 with TRBJ2-7; D not resolved. The CDR3 has 11 residues. Germline V gene data show CDR1 as SGHRS and CDR2 as YFSETQ. V was clipped by 3 bases and J by 3 bases, with 4 bases between them. The CDR3 here is CASSSNYEQYF. In nucleotides, the CDR3 is TGCGCCAGCAGCTCGAACTACGAGCAGTACTTC.

This clone was counted a few times. The rearrangement links TRBV25-1 to TRBJ1-5; D gene uncertain. Trimming stripped 5 bases from V and 9 bases from J, with 14 bases between. The V gene's germline CDR1 is MGHDK and CDR2 SYGVNS. The CDR3 extends over 13 amino acids. CDR3 DNA: TGTGCCAGCAGTAGTCGCATCGGAGCGCCCCAGCATTTT. It codes for CASSSRIGAPQHF.

The DNA for the CDR3 is TGTGCCAGCAGCCCCGGGGGAGAACTCACCGGGGAGCTGTTTTTT. Residues: CASSPGGELTGELFF. The chain carries TRBV11-3 and TRBJ2-2; D perhaps matches TRBD2 (6 bases). V lost 5 bases, J lost 4 bases, and 14 bases lay in between. The CDR3 is made up of 15 amino acids. Per germline, CDR1 SGHNT and CDR2 YENEEA.

The chain uses TRBV29-1 and TRBJ1-2, with D possibly being TRBD1 (6 bases). This CDR3 comprises 12 residues. Looked up from germline, CDR1 is SQVTM and CDR2 is ANQGSEA. V lost 2 bases and J lost 8, with 12 bases in between. Written as DNA, the CDR3 is TGCAGCGTTGAAACAGGGAGAAGAGGCTACACCTTC. Encoded protein: CSVETGRRGYTF.

The chain combines TRBV7-9 with TRBJ2-3; no clear D. The CDR3 loop spans 14 amino acids. Germline lookup yields CDR1 SEHNR and CDR2 FQNEAQ (reference sequence). Trimming took 5 bases from V and 4 from J, leaving 13 bases between them. The CDR3 DNA reads TGTGCCAGCAGCCGTTCGGTCCTTCCAGATACGCAGTATTTT. Protein product: CASSRSVLPDTQYF.

This clone was detected once. The chain is built from TRBV5-6 and TRBJ2-5; 11 bases fit TRBD2. Germline CDR1 reads SGHDT; CDR2 reads YYEEEE. CDR3 size: 15 residues. The V gene end was trimmed by 4 bases and the J gene end by 5 bases; junction bases not matched to a gene: 7. The CDR3 region has the DNA TGTGCCAGCAGCGGGGGACTAGCGGCCTGGGAGACCCAGTACTTC. It encodes CASSGGLAAWETQYF. The full variable domain, its missing parts supplied by reference TRBV5-6 and TRBJ2-5, is DAGVTQSPTHLIKTRGQQVTLRCSPKSGHDTVSWYQQALGQGPQFIFQYYEEEERQRGNFPDRFSGHQFPNYSSELNVNALLLGDSALYLCASSGGLAAWETQYFGPGTRLLVL.

CDR3 protein: CASRKTGGDEQFF. In DNA form, the CDR3 reads TGTGCCAGCAGAAAAACAGGGGGCGATGAGCAGTTCTTC. The chain uses TRBV27 and TRBJ2-1; 9 bases fit TRBD1. Trimming at V came to 6 bases and at J to 8 bases, leaving 5 bases not matched to a gene. The CDR3 has 13 residues. Per the germline V gene, CDR1 is MNHEY and CDR2 is SMNVEV (reference sequence).

This chain joins TRBV15 and TRBJ2-2; D possibly corresponds to TRBD1 (6 bases). Germline values: CDR1 LNHNV, CDR2 YYDKDF (reference sequence). The length of the CDR3 is 15 residues. Deletions cut 1 base from V and 7 bases from J, with 13 bases between. CDR3 bases: TGTGCCACCAGCAGAGCCTCGGGACAAGGCGGGGAGCTGTTTTTT. This translates into CATSRASGQGGELFF.

The chain's CDR3 is CASNAAEGSYGYTF. The CDR3 DNA reads as TGTGCCAGCAACGCCGCGGAGGGTAGCTATGGCTACACCTTC. This sequence joins TRBV6-6 and TRBJ1-2; D unclear. The germline V gene encodes CDR1 MNHNY and CDR2 SVGAGI (reference sequence). This CDR3 spans 14 amino acids. Trimming shortened V by 7 bases and J by 4 bases, and 16 bases separated the two germline ends.

This rearrangement joins TRBV2 to TRBJ1-5; D unclear. The germline CDR1 and CDR2 sequences are SNHLY and FYNNEI. V gave up 6 bases and J gave up 9 bases, with 15 bases separating them. The CDR3 spans 13 residues. DNA of the CDR3: TGTGCCAGCAGCCGGACCATCCCGGGGCCCCAGCATTTT. This codes for CASSRTIPGPQHF.

This clone has just a few counts. The chain uses TRBV5-4 and TRBJ2-6; 10 bases are shared with TRBD2. The germline gives CDR1 SGHNT, CDR2 YYREEE (reference sequence). Trimming took 4 bases from V and 0 from J; bases not matched to a gene: 7. This CDR3 spans 18 amino acids. CDR3 nucleotide sequence: TGTGCCAGCAGCCAACAACTAGCGGGGATCTCTGGGGCCAACGTCCTGACTTTC. Translated, it gives CASSQQLAGISGANVLTF.

In its sample, this clone was seen a few times. This sample also contains other DNA sequences that code for the same CDR3. V gene TRBV19 combines with J gene TRBJ2-1; D is possibly TRBD1 or TRBD2 (5 bases each). Deletions cut 5 bases from V and 1 base from J, with 12 bases between. This CDR3 spans 15 amino acids. Germline V gene data show CDR1 as LNHDA and CDR2 as SQIVND (reference sequence). CDR3 sequence reads: CASSPGPSSYNEQFF. DNA of the CDR3: TGTGCCAGTAGTCCGGGACCGTCTTCCTACAATGAGCAGTTCTTC.

The J gene is TRBJ2-1, the V gene TRBV6-5; D ambiguous. CDR3 length: 14 amino acids. Deletions cut 2 bases from V and 0 bases from J, with 5 bases between. From germline, CDR1 is MNHEY and CDR2 SVGAGI. The CDR3 sequence: CASSYDNSYNEQFF. The CDR3 nucleotides are TGTGCCAGCAGTTACGATAACTCCTACAATGAGCAGTTCTTC.

The chain recombines TRBV1 with TRBJ2-1; TRBD2, the D gene given by the table, was not confirmed from the DNA. TRBV1 is described as a pseudogene. The CDR3 spans 20 residues. CDR3 coding DNA: TGCACCAGCAGCCAAGTGGCAGGACTAGCTGCAGAAATGCTTAGCAATGAGCAGTTCTTC. Translation gives CTSSQVAGLAAEMLSNEQFF.

J is TRBJ1-3 and V is TRBV28, with D possibly being TRBD1 (6 bases). The germline gives CDR1 MDHEN, CDR2 SYDVKM. The CDR3 sequence is 16 residues long. The germline V and J ends were trimmed by 5 bases and 6 bases, with 20 bases remaining between them. The CDR3 coding sequence is TGTGCCAGCAGTACTCCGAGTGGGCAGGGGAAAAACACCATATATTTT. Its protein is CASSTPSGQGKNTIYF.

The V and J genes are TRBV4-1 and TRBJ2-7; possible D gene TRBD2, 6 bases. The CDR3 runs 15 residues. V was trimmed by 0 bases and J by 0 bases, leaving 9 bases between them. Germline V gene sequence: CDR1 MGHRA, CDR2 YSYEKL. The CDR3 region has the DNA TGCGCCAGCAGCCAAGAAAGGGACTTCTCCTACGAGCAGTACTTC. Protein: CASSQERDFSYEQYF.

This clone was detected only once. The CDR3 protein is CASSVSGRREQYF. The DNA of the CDR3 is TGTGCCAGCAGCGTTAGCGGGAGGAGGGAGCAGTACTTC. The rearrangement uses TRBV7-9 and TRBJ2-7, with TRBD2 identical over 10 bases. Germline CDR1 is SEHNR and CDR2 is FQNEAQ (reference sequence). J was trimmed by 7 bases and V by 5 bases; bases with no gene match: 5. The CDR3 contains 13 residues.

This chain joins TRBV18 and TRBJ2-7; 8 nucleotides match TRBD2. The CDR3 is made up of 15 amino acids. V was pared by 2 bases and J by 3 bases, with 6 bases of the junction left unmatched. Germline-derived CDR1 and CDR2 are KGHSH and LQKENI. In nucleotides, the CDR3 is TGTGCCAGCTCACCATTCCGGGAGGGTTTCTACGAGCAGTACTTC. This sequence encodes CASSPFREGFYEQYF.

This sequence joins TRBV5-1 and TRBJ2-1; D gene ambiguous. Trimming took off 4 bases at V and 2 bases at J, with 7 bases between the two ends. The germline gives CDR1 SGHRS, CDR2 YFSETQ. The CDR3 extends over 13 amino acids. This CDR3 reads CASSPATYNEQFF. CDR3 DNA sequence: TGCGCCAGCAGCCCGGCTACCTACAATGAGCAGTTCTTC.

J is TRBJ1-6 and V is TRBV4-2; tentatively, D is TRBD1 (6 bases). The CDR3 extends over 18 amino acids. Germline CDR1 LGHNA, CDR2 YNFKEQ. V dropped 4 bases and J dropped 0 bases, with 16 bases sitting between them. The CDR3 protein is CASSLQGRSSSYNSPLHF. The CDR3 DNA sequence: TGTGCCAGCAGCCTCCAGGGGAGGTCCAGCTCCTATAATTCACCCCTCCACTTT.

This clone was counted once. The rearrangement joins TRBV27 to TRBJ2-1, with D maybe TRBD1 (6 bases). CDR3 size: 15 residues. Between the trimmed V and J ends, which lost 3 bases and 3 bases, there was a span of 12 bases. The germline V gene encodes CDR1 MNHEY and CDR2 SMNVEV (reference sequence). The chain's CDR3 is CASSFDRDNYNEQFF. DNA for the CDR3: TGTGCCAGCAGTTTTGACCGGGACAACTACAATGAGCAGTTCTTC.

The chain is built from TRBV5-6 and TRBJ2-5; 9 bases are a match to TRBD2. The junction had 11 bases not matched to a gene; V was cut back by 0 bases and J by 5 bases. CDR1 and CDR2 (germline): SGHDT, YYEEEE. The CDR3 contains 17 residues. The CDR3 here is CASSLGIAGVLGETQYF. The CDR3 nucleotides are TGTGCCAGCAGCTTGGGGATAGCGGGAGTATTGGGGGAGACCCAGTACTTC.

There are a few counts of this clone. The rearrangement joins TRBV14 to TRBJ2-5; D ambiguous. The germline CDR1 and CDR2 sequences are SGHDN and FVKESK. V dropped 4 bases and J dropped 9 bases, with 9 bases sitting between them. This CDR3 spans 11 amino acids. The CDR3 is CASSLQGPQYF. The CDR3 DNA reads as TGTGCCAGCAGCCTCCAAGGCCCCCAGTACTTC.

The chain recombines TRBV10-2 with TRBJ2-2; 8 bases fit TRBD2. The V and J ends lost 9 bases and 6 bases, in that order; junction bases with no gene match: 15. The CDR3 covers 16 residues. Germline V gene lookup returns CDR1 WSHSY and CDR2 SAAADI. The CDR3 DNA reads as TGCGCCAGGACGGGAGGGCGGGAGTACGGGTCCGGGGAGCTGTTTTTT. The encoded protein is CARTGGREYGSGELFF.

The chain recombines TRBV6-6 with TRBJ2-3; D is unresolved. There are 14 residues in the CDR3. The V gene's germline CDR1 is MNHNY and CDR2 SVGAGI (reference sequence). V was clipped by 5 bases and J by 6 bases, with 15 bases between them. Here the CDR3 reads CASSLQSSPDTQYF. The CDR3 DNA is TGTGCCAGCAGTCTACAGTCATCACCGGATACGCAGTATTTT.

V usage is TRBV7-9 and J usage is TRBJ2-7; D unresolved. The germline gives CDR1 SEHNR, CDR2 FQNEAQ (reference sequence). The CDR3 consists of 15 residues. The V gene lost 5 bases and the J gene lost 0 bases, with 14 bases spanning the gap. The CDR3 loop reads CASSLTPLDSYEQYF. The CDR3 DNA reads as TGTGCCAGCAGCCTGACTCCGCTGGACTCCTACGAGCAGTACTTC. The variable domain in full, completed from reference TRBV7-9 and TRBJ2-7, reads DTGVSQNPRHKITKRGQNVTFRCDPISEHNRLYWYRQTLGQGPEFLTYFQNEAQLEKSRLLSDRFSAERPKGSFSTLEIQRTEQGDSAMYLCASSLTPLDSYEQYFGPGTRLTVT.

The rearrangement joins TRBV2 to TRBJ1-1, with D possibly TRBD1 on 5 matching bases. The CDR3 totals 14 residues. Germline V CDR1 and CDR2: SNHLY, FYNNEI. Trimming left V 8 bases short and J 2 bases short, with 15 bases between. The CDR3 here is CASLKGTGNTEAFF. CDR3 nucleotides: TGTGCCAGCCTTAAAGGGACGGGAAACACTGAAGCTTTCTTT.